Listed here is a single T cell receptor beta chain. Per germline, CDR1 KGHSH and CDR2 LQKENI. The CDR3 totals 15 residues. Losses at the gene ends were 5 bases for V and 2 bases for J; bases not matched to a gene: 7. The assay was immunoSEQ multiplex PCR, and TCRdb's table has in-frame clones only and misses some. This sample carries roughly 70,000 clones, 75% to 90% of them seen once, and the ten largest clones take approximately 6.3%. The data belong to a study of blood T cell repertoires in COVID-19. Looking at the study overall: T cells, B-cell-depleted T cells, or PBMCs provided the cDNA or gDNA that served as material.

The sample taken for sequencing was peripheral blood. The chain carries TRBV18 and TRBJ1-2; 8 bases agree with TRBD1. The receptor was derived from an elderly man with COVID-19, enrolled during active disease. Written as DNA, the CDR3 is TGTGCCAGCTCAGCCCGACAGGGGTCCAACTATGGCTACACCTTC. This sequence encodes CASSARQGSNYGYTF.